Below, 7 T cell receptor beta chains from the same sample are listed, as sequenced in a study of cytomegalovirus exposure and HLA in healthy donors. PCR employed 60 Vbeta and 13 Jbeta primers. The table came from immunoSEQ multiplex PCR; TCRdb's copy has only in-frame clones and leaves some out. The profile shows over 90,000 clones, around two thirds of them singletons. Material: PBMCs. These receptors originate from a woman aged 45 to 65 in good health and CMV-seronegative.

This chain links TRBV30 with TRBJ2-7, with D tentatively TRBD1 (6 bases). CDR1 is GTSNPN, CDR2 SVGIG, per germline (reference sequence). This CDR3 has 13 amino acids. V shed 6 bases and J shed 2 bases, with 14 bases lying between them. The DNA for the CDR3 is TGTGCCTGTCACCGGGACAATCCCTACGAGCAGTACTTC. Translating gives CACHRDNPYEQYF. The whole variable domain, filled in from reference TRBV30 and TRBJ2-7, reads SQTIHQWPATLVQPVGSPLSLECTVEGTSNPNLYWYRQAAGRGLQLLFYSVGIGQISSEVPQNLSASRPQDRQFILSSKKLLLSDSGFYLCACHRDNPYEQYFGPGTRLTVT.

A few counts support this clone. The chain couples TRBV10-3 to TRBJ2-1, with D unclear. There are 13 residues in the CDR3. Trimming took off 3 bases at V and 4 bases at J, with 7 bases between the two ends. Germline-derived CDR1 and CDR2 are ENHRY and SYGVKD. CDR3 region: CAISDSPYNEQFF. The DNA for the CDR3 is TGTGCCATCAGTGATAGCCCATACAATGAGCAGTTCTTC.

This chain uses TRBV15 with TRBJ2-7, with 11 nucleotides matching TRBD1. V trimming: 1 base; J trimming: 2 bases; junction bases outside the gene matches: 4. CDR1 LNHNV and CDR2 YYDKDF come from the germline V gene (reference sequence). The CDR3 consists of 16 residues. The CDR3 is CATSRAPGQGAYEQYF. CDR3 bases: TGTGCCACCAGCAGAGCTCCGGGACAGGGGGCCTACGAGCAGTACTTC.

This clone was counted only a few times. V usage is TRBV29-1 and J usage is TRBJ2-7, with TRBD1 as a possible D gene (6 bases). CDR1 SQVTM and CDR2 ANQGSEA come from the germline V gene. CDR3 length equals 12 residues. V was shortened by 4 bases and J by 4 bases, with 11 bases between the two germline ends. The CDR3 nucleotides are TGCAGCGTTGGGGACACATCATACGAGCAGTACTTC. It is translated as CSVGDTSYEQYF.

The chain uses TRBV11-3 and TRBJ2-2; 8 nucleotides match TRBD2. After removal of 5 bases from V and 2 bases from J, the junction contained 4 bases not matched to a gene. The CDR3 length is 15 residues. From germline, CDR1 is SGHNT and CDR2 YENEEA. The CDR3 spells CASSLSGVNTGELFF. DNA for the CDR3: TGTGCCAGCAGCCTTAGCGGGGTAAACACCGGGGAGCTGTTTTTT.

This clone was observed once. The CDR3: CASSLPSGLREQYF. The DNA of the CDR3 is TGTGCCAGCAGCTTACCCTCGGGGTTGCGGGAGCAGTACTTC. The J gene is TRBJ2-7, the V gene TRBV7-9, with D tentatively TRBD2 (5 bases). Germline CDR1 is SEHNR and CDR2 is FQNEAQ (reference sequence). The V and J ends lost 2 bases and 7 bases respectively, with 15 bases between them. The CDR3 is 14 residues long.

The V and J genes are TRBV5-1 and TRBJ2-7, with D perhaps TRBD1 (5 bases). CDR1 and CDR2 (germline): SGHRS, YFSETQ. V was cut by 1 base and J by 2 bases, with 10 bases left in between. The CDR3 extends over 14 amino acids. CDR3: CASSLTAGTYEQYF. CDR3 sequence (DNA): TGCGCCAGCAGCTTGACGGCAGGGACCTACGAGCAGTACTTC.